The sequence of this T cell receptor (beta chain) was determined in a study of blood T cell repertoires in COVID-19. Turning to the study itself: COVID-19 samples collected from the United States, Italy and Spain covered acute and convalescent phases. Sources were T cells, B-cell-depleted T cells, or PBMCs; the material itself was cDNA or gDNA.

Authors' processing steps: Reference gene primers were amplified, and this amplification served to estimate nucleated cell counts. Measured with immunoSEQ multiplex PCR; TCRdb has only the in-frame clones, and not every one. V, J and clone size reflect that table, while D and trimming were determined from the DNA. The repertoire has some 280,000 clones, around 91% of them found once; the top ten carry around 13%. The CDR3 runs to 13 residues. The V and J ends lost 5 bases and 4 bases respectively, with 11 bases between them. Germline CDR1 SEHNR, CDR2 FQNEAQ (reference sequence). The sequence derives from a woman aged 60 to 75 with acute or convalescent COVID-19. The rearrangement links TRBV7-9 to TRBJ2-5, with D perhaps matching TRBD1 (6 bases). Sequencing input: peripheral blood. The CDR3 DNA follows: TGTGCCAGCAGCCGGGACAATAGAGAGACCCAGTACTTC. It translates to CASSRDNRETQYF.